Listed below are T cell receptor beta chains from one sample, sequenced in a study of CD8+ T cells in alopecia areata. Measured with immunoSEQ multiplex PCR; TCRdb has only the in-frame clones, and not every one. The sample includes about 160,000 clones, 87% of them seen just once. Sequenced material: CD8+ T cells sorted from blood, taken at week 0. These receptors were taken from a human donor with alopecia areata. The CDR3 runs from the conserved cysteine through the conserved F or W. Fields, in order: clone size, J gene, D gene, V gene, CDR3 length, CDR3 DNA, CDR3 protein. A D gene is named only where the DNA matches it firmly. Size is stated for part of the rows, as once, few or many counts, or as a class when the clone is expanded.

>NA|TRBJ2-7|TRBD2|TRBV28|14
TGTGCCAGCAGTCCTATAGCGGGAAGCTACGAGCAGTACTTC
CASSPIAGSYEQYF
>NA|TRBJ1-6|NA|TRBV27|13
TGTGCCAGCAGCCTAAGCTCGGGTTCACCCCTCCACTTT
CASSLSSGSPLHF
>NA|TRBJ2-7|TRBD1|TRBV5-1|14
TGCGCCAGCAGCTTTGGACAGGGGTACGACGAGCAGTACTTC
CASSFGQGYDEQYF
>NA|TRBJ1-5|TRBD1|TRBV25-1|13
TGTGCCAGCAGGGGGACAGGAATGCAGCCCCAGCATTTT
CASRGTGMQPQHF
>NA|TRBJ1-1|NA|TRBV5-4|16
TGTGCCAGCAGCTTGGATGTTCGTTTTTGGAACACTGAAGCTTTCTTT
CASSLDVRFWNTEAFF
>few|TRBJ2-3|TRBD2|TRBV5-1|15
TGCGCCAGCAGCTCTCTCGCGGGAGGATCAGATACGCAGTATTTT
CASSSLAGGSDTQYF
>NA|TRBJ2-7|NA|TRBV9|14
TGTGCCAGCAGCGTAGAAGCGGATTCCTACGAGCAGTACTTC
CASSVEADSYEQYF
>NA|TRBJ2-7|TRBD1|TRBV14|17
TGTGCCAGCAGCAAAGGATGGTTAGGACAGGGGGCCTACGAGCAGTACTTC
CASSKGWLGQGAYEQYF
>NA|TRBJ1-2|NA|TRBV29-1|11
TGCAGCGTTGAAGATCGTAGAGGCTACACCTTC
CSVEDRRGYTF
>NA|TRBJ2-7|NA|TRBV5-1|12
TGCGCCAGCAGCTTGGACGGTAACGAGCAGTACTTC
CASSLDGNEQYF
>NA|TRBJ2-7|TRBD2|TRBV30|14
TGTGCCTACTCCCCTAGCGGGAGCCTCTACGAGCAGTACTTC
CAYSPSGSLYEQYF
>NA|TRBJ2-3|TRBD1|TRBV7-3|15
TGTGCCAGCAGCTTCGGACAGGACCACACAGATACGCAGTATTTT
CASSFGQDHTDTQYF
>NA|TRBJ2-7|TRBD2|TRBV5-1|17
TGCGCCAGCAGCTCCCACTTCCTAGCGGGAGCTGCCTACGAGCAGTACTTC
CASSSHFLAGAAYEQYF
>NA|TRBJ2-5|NA|TRBV7-2|17
TGTGCCAGCACTCTCATAGGGGACCACAAACTTCGAGAGACCCAGTACTTC
CASTLIGDHKLRETQYF
>NA|TRBJ1-1|TRBD1|TRBV27|14
TGTGCCAGCAGCCTAACCACAGGGGGCACTGAAGCTTTCTTT
CASSLTTGGTEAFF
>NA|TRBJ2-7|NA|TRBV7-9|14
TGTGCCAGCAGCCCAGAACAAGGAGCCTACGAGCAGTACTTC
CASSPEQGAYEQYF
>NA|TRBJ1-1|NA|TRBV5-1|14
TGCGCCAGCAGCTTGGGGGAGGGGACCACTGAAGCTTTCTTT
CASSLGEGTTEAFF
>NA|TRBJ1-2|NA|TRBV29-1|14
TGCAGCGTTGAACGAGACAGCGAACTCTATGGCTACACCTTC
CSVERDSELYGYTF
>NA|TRBJ2-2|NA|TRBV5-6|12
TGTGCCAGCAGCTTAACCTCCGGGGAGCTGTTTTTT
CASSLTSGELFF
>NA|TRBJ2-6|NA|TRBV19|13
TGTGCCAGTAGTATTGATGGGGCCAACGTCCTGACTTTC
CASSIDGANVLTF
>NA|TRBJ2-5|NA|TRBV27|13
TGTGCCAGCAGTTTCCTAGAACAAGAGACCCAGTACTTC
CASSFLEQETQYF
>NA|TRBJ2-7|NA|TRBV5-1|11
TGCGCCAGCAGCTGGGGGGCGGAGCAGTACTTC
CASSWGAEQYF
>NA|TRBJ1-1|TRBD1|TRBV29-1|12
TGCAGCGTTGGACAGGGAGGTACTGAAGCTTTCTTT
CSVGQGGTEAFF
>NA|TRBJ2-1|NA|TRBV30|12
TGTGCCTGGAGCCTTTCGGACAATGAGCAGTTCTTC
CAWSLSDNEQFF
>NA|TRBJ1-1|NA|TRBV30|12
TGTGCCTGGATCGGAAGGGGAGGTGAAGCTTTCTTT
CAWIGRGGEAFF
>NA|TRBJ2-7|NA|TRBV7-9|16
TGTGCCAGCAGCTTAGCTGGCCGGGGAGGATTCTACGAGCAGTACTTC
CASSLAGRGGFYEQYF